Listed below are T cell receptor beta chains from one sample, sequenced in a study of blood T cell repertoires in COVID-19. TCRdb keeps only in-frame clones here, not all; method: immunoSEQ multiplex PCR. The sample contains about 39,000 clones, about 78% of which appear only once. Sample: peripheral blood. The source of these receptors is a man aged 65-85 years with active or convalescent COVID-19. The CDR3 runs from the conserved cysteine through the conserved F or W. Only part of the rows carry a size: once, few, many, or a class if the clone is expanded.

J,size,V,CDR3
TRBJ1-2,NA,TRBV19,CASSSDSFLVGYTF
TRBJ1-1,NA,TRBV5-1,CASSLMGEEAFF
TRBJ2-1,few,TRBV6-5,CASSYPGTPQFF
TRBJ1-2,NA,TRBV24-1,CATSDAPEHGGYTF
TRBJ2-7,few,TRBV6-5,CASERTGVSYEQYF
TRBJ1-3,NA,TRBV2,CASSDAGNAGNTIYF
TRBJ2-1,NA,TRBV6-5,CASSPRQLNEQFF
TRBJ1-6,NA,TRBV3-1/TRBV3-2,CASSQGTGETTPLHF
TRBJ1-6,NA,TRBV10-2,CASRGQGAWNSPLHF
TRBJ1-1,NA,TRBV3-1/TRBV3-2,CASSWTDTEAFF